This TCR beta chain was recovered during a study of T cell changes during pregnancy in multiple sclerosis. Unmatched junction bases numbered 5, after V lost 4 bases and J lost 4 bases. The CDR3 runs to 15 residues. Germline V gives CDR1 SGHTA, CDR2 FQGTGA. Profiling relied on immunoSEQ multiplex PCR, and the TCRdb table lists in-frame clones only, not all of them. The table includes about 24,000 clones, around nine tenths detected once. The receptor was isolated from a female donor in good health, enrolled as a control in a pregnancy study. The sequencing used CD4+ T cells from peripheral blood mononuclear cells, collected in the second trimester of pregnancy. This chain uses TRBV7-3 with TRBJ2-1, with 9 nucleotides matching TRBD2. In DNA form, the CDR3 reads TGTGCCAGCAGCTCCTCTAGCGGGGCTTACAATGAGCAGTTCTTC. Protein sequence: CASSSSSGAYNEQFF.